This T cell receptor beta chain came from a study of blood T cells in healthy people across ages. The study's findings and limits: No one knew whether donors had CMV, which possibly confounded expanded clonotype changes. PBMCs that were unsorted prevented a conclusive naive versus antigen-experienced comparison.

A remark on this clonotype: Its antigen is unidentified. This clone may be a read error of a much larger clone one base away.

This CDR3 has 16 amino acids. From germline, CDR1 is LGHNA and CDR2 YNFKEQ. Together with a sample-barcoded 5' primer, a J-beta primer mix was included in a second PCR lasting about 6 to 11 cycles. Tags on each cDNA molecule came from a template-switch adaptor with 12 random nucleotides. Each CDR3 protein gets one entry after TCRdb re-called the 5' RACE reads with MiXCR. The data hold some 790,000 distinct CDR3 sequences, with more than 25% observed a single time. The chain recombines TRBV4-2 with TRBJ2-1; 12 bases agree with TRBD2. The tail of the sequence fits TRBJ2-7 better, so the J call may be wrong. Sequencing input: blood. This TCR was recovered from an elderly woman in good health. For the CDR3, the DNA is TGTGCCAGCAGCCGGGAACTAGCGGGGGGTTACAATGAGCAGTACTTC. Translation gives CASSRELAGGYNEQYF.